Shown below are 21 T cell receptor beta chains from a single sample sequenced in a study of cytomegalovirus exposure and HLA in healthy donors. This PCR relied on a set of 60 Vbeta primers and 13 Jbeta primers. Assay used: immunoSEQ multiplex PCR; TCRdb lists only in-frame clones, some missing. The top ten clones hold around 1.9% of a sample with 150,000 to 200,000 clones, roughly four fifths of them seen once. Specimen: PBMCs. The receptors here all came from a woman in her thirties in good health and CMV-seropositive.

This chain joins TRBV27 and TRBJ1-1; the D gene is possibly TRBD1 (5 bases). The CDR3 is made up of 14 amino acids. From germline, CDR1 is MNHEY and CDR2 SMNVEV (reference sequence). Trimming removed 7 bases at V and 3 bases at J, with 15 bases between. In DNA form, the CDR3 reads TGTGCCAGCACGGAGGGGACGGGGGACACTGAAGCTTTCTTT. Encoded protein: CASTEGTGDTEAFF.

The count of this clone is one. The V call is TRBV28, the J call TRBJ2-7, with TRBD2 matching 8 bases. V lost 6 bases, J lost 2 bases, and 6 bases stayed unmatched. Germline V gene lookup returns CDR1 MDHEN and CDR2 SYDVKM. The CDR3 has 14 amino acids. As DNA, the CDR3 is TGTGCCAGCAGCAGACTAGCGAATACCTACGAGCAGTACTTC. It translates to CASSRLANTYEQYF.

This sequence joins TRBV19 and TRBJ1-2; tentatively, D is TRBD1 (6 bases). The length of the CDR3 is 12 residues. V was clipped by 4 bases and J by 5 bases, with 8 bases between them. The V gene's germline CDR1 is LNHDA and CDR2 SQIVND (reference sequence). The CDR3 DNA reads TGTGCCAGTAGTAGAACAGGGTATGGCTACACCTTC. Translating gives CASSRTGYGYTF.

The chain uses TRBV29-1 and TRBJ1-2; maybe TRBD1 (5 bases). Trimming took 7 bases from V and 2 from J, leaving 11 bases between them. The CDR3 has 12 residues. The germline V gene encodes CDR1 SQVTM and CDR2 ANQGSEA. CDR3 bases: TGCAGCGAGTTTCGACAGAACTATGGCTACACCTTC. It is translated as CSEFRQNYGYTF.

The chain combines TRBV29-1 with TRBJ1-2; TRBD1 might be the D (5 bases). This CDR3 has 13 amino acids. V dropped 3 bases and J dropped 0 bases, with 8 bases sitting between them. Germline V gives CDR1 SQVTM, CDR2 ANQGSEA. This CDR3 is CSVETAANYGYTF. In DNA, the CDR3 is TGCAGCGTTGAGACAGCAGCTAACTATGGCTACACCTTC.

The rearrangement joins TRBV2 to TRBJ2-3; D not resolved. This CDR3 comprises 13 residues. Germline values: CDR1 SNHLY, CDR2 FYNNEI. Trimming stripped 5 bases from V and 4 bases from J, with 10 bases between. The CDR3: CASSTLGADTQYF. CDR3 DNA sequence: TGTGCCAGCAGTACCTTGGGCGCAGATACGCAGTATTTT.

This chain joins TRBV2 and TRBJ1-1, with unresolved D. Germline values: CDR1 SNHLY, CDR2 FYNNEI. The CDR3 totals 11 residues. Trimming took 4 bases from V and 11 from J, leaving 11 bases between them. CDR3 nucleotide sequence: TGTGCCAGCAGTGTGTTAACACGCGCTTTCTTT. Translation: CASSVLTRAFF.

The chain links TRBV14 to TRBJ1-2, with 7 bases aligning to TRBD1. J was trimmed by 8 bases and V by 5 bases; bases with no gene match: 5. The CDR3 loop spans 12 amino acids. CDR1 and CDR2 from the germline V gene are SGHDN and FVKESK. Here the CDR3 reads CASSYRGLGYTF. CDR3 DNA: TGTGCCAGCAGCTACAGGGGATTGGGCTACACCTTC.

This chain joins TRBV18 and TRBJ1-1; 10 nucleotides align to TRBD1. CDR1 KGHSH and CDR2 LQKENI come from the germline V gene. V dropped 0 bases and J dropped 4; count of bases not matched to a gene: 5. The CDR3 is 16 amino acids. CDR3 coding DNA: TGTGCCAGCTCACCACCTAATGGACAGGGGGGCACTGAAGCTTTCTTT. This sequence encodes CASSPPNGQGGTEAFF.

CDR3 sequence reads: CASSEYPRVPEAFF. The DNA of the CDR3 is TGTGCCAGCAGTGAATACCCCAGGGTCCCTGAAGCTTTCTTT. This chain connects TRBV2 to TRBJ1-1; perhaps TRBD1 as D (5 bases). V was shortened by 2 bases and J by 6 bases, with 13 bases between the two germline ends. The CDR3 is 14 residues long. Germline CDR1 is SNHLY and CDR2 is FYNNEI.

This rearrangement joins TRBV29-1 to TRBJ1-1; possible D gene TRBD1, 5 bases. Germline V CDR1 and CDR2: SQVTM, ANQGSEA. V was clipped by 4 bases and J by 4 bases, with 16 bases between them. CDR3 length: 14 amino acids. CDR3 loop: CSVVSVSGLTEAFF. The CDR3 DNA sequence: TGCAGCGTTGTATCGGTATCAGGGCTCACTGAAGCTTTCTTT.

The rearrangement links TRBV29-1 to TRBJ2-5; D is perhaps TRBD2 (6 bases). V was clipped by 0 bases and J by 5 bases, with 19 bases between them. This CDR3 has 16 residues. Germline loops: CDR1 SQVTM, CDR2 ANQGSEA. CDR3 residues: CSVEDRRLGSLETQYF. The CDR3 DNA reads as TGCAGCGTTGAAGATAGGAGACTAGGGAGCCTCGAGACCCAGTACTTC.

This clone was seen a single time. J is TRBJ2-7 and V is TRBV2, with D perhaps TRBD1 (6 bases). V gave up 6 bases and J gave up 1 base, with 16 bases separating them. CDR3 length equals 15 residues. CDR1 and CDR2 (germline): SNHLY, FYNNEI. The chain's CDR3 is CASSKAPDRSYEQYF. CDR3 sequence (DNA): TGTGCCAGCAGCAAAGCCCCGGACAGATCCTACGAGCAGTACTTC. Based on the CDR3 plus reference TRBV2 and TRBJ2-7, the full variable domain is EPEVTQTPSHQVTQMGQEVILRCVPISNHLYFYWYRQILGQKVEFLVSFYNNEISEKSEIFDDQFSVERPDGSNFTLKIRSTKLEDSAMYFCASSKAPDRSYEQYFGPGTRLTVT.

Comment on this clone: The identical CDR3 is also encoded by other nucleotide sequences in the sample. The chain links TRBV6-1 to TRBJ1-2, with D hard to call. Trimming took 2 bases from V and 2 from J, leaving 12 bases between them. The CDR3 runs 15 residues. Germline V gene sequence: CDR1 MNHNS, CDR2 SASEGT. The CDR3 sequence: CASSELTGANYGYTF. CDR3 nucleotides: TGTGCCAGCAGTGAATTGACGGGAGCCAACTATGGCTACACCTTC.

The chain couples TRBV28 to TRBJ1-1, with D possibly matching TRBD1 (6 bases). Germline V gives CDR1 MDHEN, CDR2 SYDVKM. This CDR3 is built from 14 residues. The ends were cut back, 6 bases at V and 0 bases at J, with 11 bases in the middle. The CDR3 region is CASRPGTLNTEAFF. The CDR3 DNA follows: TGTGCCAGCAGGCCTGGGACACTGAACACTGAAGCTTTCTTT.

The chain is built from TRBV29-1 and TRBJ2-3; 7 bases match TRBD2. The germline CDR1 and CDR2 sequences are SQVTM and ANQGSEA. The CDR3 has 16 amino acids. V dropped 3 bases and J dropped 1; count of bases not matched to a gene: 10. The CDR3 DNA sequence: TGCAGCGTTGAGGGTCCAGCGGGGTGGGGCACAGATACGCAGTATTTT. This encodes CSVEGPAGWGTDTQYF.

This chain connects TRBV7-9 to TRBJ2-1; tentative D call: TRBD1 (6 bases). The germline gives CDR1 SEHNR, CDR2 FQNEAQ (reference sequence). This CDR3 has 12 amino acids. V was shortened by 4 bases and J by 13 bases, with 14 bases between the two germline ends. The CDR3 DNA reads as TGTGCCAGCAGCTCCTCAGGGGCTCAACAGTTCTTC. This encodes CASSSSGAQQFF.

The rearrangement joins TRBV2 to TRBJ1-4, with TRBD1 identical over 9 bases. The junction had 7 bases not matched to a gene; V was cut back by 6 bases and J by 8 bases. CDR3 length equals 14 residues. Germline V CDR1 and CDR2: SNHLY, FYNNEI. The CDR3 bases are TGTGCCAGCAGCATGGACAGGGGTAACGAAAAACTGTTTTTT. It translates to CASSMDRGNEKLFF. Together with reference TRBV2 and TRBJ1-4, the CDR3 gives the full variable domain: EPEVTQTPSHQVTQMGQEVILRCVPISNHLYFYWYRQILGQKVEFLVSFYNNEISEKSEIFDDQFSVERPDGSNFTLKIRSTKLEDSAMYFCASSMDRGNEKLFFGSGTQLSVL.

The rearrangement links TRBV2 to TRBJ1-5, with D perhaps TRBD1 (5 bases). The CDR3 length is 15 residues. Deletions cut 0 bases from V and 6 bases from J, with 12 bases between. Germline loops: CDR1 SNHLY, CDR2 FYNNEI. The CDR3 DNA follows: TGTGCCAGCAGTGAAGCTCTGGGGCACGGTCAGCCCCAGCATTTT. This translates into CASSEALGHGQPQHF.

The rearrangement joins TRBV4-3 to TRBJ1-1; TRBD1 might be the D (5 bases). The CDR3 spans 14 residues. In germline, CDR1 is LGHNA, CDR2 YSLEER. The ends were cut back, 4 bases at V and 4 bases at J, with 13 bases in the middle. CDR3: CASSPGLYPTEAFF. For the CDR3, the DNA is TGCGCCAGCAGCCCGGGACTTTATCCCACTGAAGCTTTCTTT.

CDR3 loop: CAYTGGGLYGYTF. The CDR3 DNA reads as TGTGCCTATACGGGCGGGGGGCTATATGGCTACACCTTC. The chain uses TRBV30 and TRBJ1-2; weak D call: TRBD1 (6 bases). The CDR3 sequence is 13 residues long. In germline, CDR1 is GTSNPN, CDR2 SVGIG (reference sequence). V lost 7 bases and J 5 bases, leaving 17 bases between the germline ends. The full variable domain, its missing parts supplied by reference TRBV30 and TRBJ1-2, is SQTIHQWPATLVQPVGSPLSLECTVEGTSNPNLYWYRQAAGRGLQLLFYSVGIGQISSEVPQNLSASRPQDRQFILSSKKLLLSDSGFYLCAYTGGGLYGYTFGSGTRLTVV.